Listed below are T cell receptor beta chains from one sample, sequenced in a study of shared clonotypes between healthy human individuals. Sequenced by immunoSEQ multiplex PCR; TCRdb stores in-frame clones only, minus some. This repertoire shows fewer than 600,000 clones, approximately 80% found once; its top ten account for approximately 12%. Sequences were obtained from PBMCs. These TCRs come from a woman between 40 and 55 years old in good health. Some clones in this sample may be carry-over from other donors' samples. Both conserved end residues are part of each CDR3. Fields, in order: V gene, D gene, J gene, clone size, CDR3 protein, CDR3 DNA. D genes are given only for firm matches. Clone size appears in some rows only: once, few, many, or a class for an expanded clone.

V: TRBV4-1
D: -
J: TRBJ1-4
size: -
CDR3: CASSQDKGDANEKLFF
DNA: TGCGCCAGCAGCCAAGATAAAGGGGATGCTAATGAAAAACTGTTTTTT

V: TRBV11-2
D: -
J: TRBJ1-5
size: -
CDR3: CASSLANQPQHF
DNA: TGTGCCAGCAGCTTAGCCAATCAGCCCCAGCATTTT

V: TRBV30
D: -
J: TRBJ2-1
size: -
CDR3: CAWTHKDFSVSYNEQFF
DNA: TGTGCCTGGACCCATAAGGACTTTTCTGTTTCTTACAATGAGCAGTTCTTC

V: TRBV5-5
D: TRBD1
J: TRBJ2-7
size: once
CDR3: CASSLHDRAYEQYF
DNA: TGTGCCAGCAGCTTGCATGACAGGGCCTACGAGCAGTACTTC

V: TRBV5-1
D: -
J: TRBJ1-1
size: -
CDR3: CASSLGRGFHTEAFF
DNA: TGCGCCAGCAGCTTGGGGCGGGGGTTTCACACTGAAGCTTTCTTT

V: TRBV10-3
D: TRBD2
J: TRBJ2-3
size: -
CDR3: CAIETREGPQGTQYF
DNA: TGTGCCATCGAAACGCGGGAGGGCCCACAAGGTACGCAGTATTTT

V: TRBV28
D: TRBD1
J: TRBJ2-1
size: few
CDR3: CASREPGQGAGEQFF
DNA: TGTGCCAGCAGGGAACCGGGACAGGGGGCCGGTGAGCAGTTCTTC

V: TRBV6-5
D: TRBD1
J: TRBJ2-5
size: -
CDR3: CASSRTGFGETQYF
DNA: TGTGCCAGCAGTCGGACAGGATTTGGAGAGACCCAGTACTTC

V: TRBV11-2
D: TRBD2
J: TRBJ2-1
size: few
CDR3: CASSLHRAGDSNEQFF
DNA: TGTGCCAGCAGCTTACATCGAGCGGGAGATAGTAATGAGCAGTTCTTC

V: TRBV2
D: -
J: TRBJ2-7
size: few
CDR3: CASSGDRSYEQYF
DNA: TGTGCCAGCAGCGGGGACCGGAGCTACGAGCAGTACTTC

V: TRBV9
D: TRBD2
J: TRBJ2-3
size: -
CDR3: CASSKEGGRSADTQYF
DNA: TGTGCCAGCAGCAAAGAGGGCGGGAGGTCGGCAGATACGCAGTATTTT

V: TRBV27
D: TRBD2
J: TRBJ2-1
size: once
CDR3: CASSQTSGSTDEQFF
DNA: TGTGCCAGCAGTCAAACTAGCGGGAGTACCGACGAGCAGTTCTTC

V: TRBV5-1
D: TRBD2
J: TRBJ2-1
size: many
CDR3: CASGPGLATNEQFF
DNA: TGCGCCAGCGGGCCGGGACTAGCGACAAATGAGCAGTTCTTC

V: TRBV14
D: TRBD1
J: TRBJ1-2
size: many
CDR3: CASSHQGARHYGYTF
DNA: TGTGCCAGCAGCCATCAGGGGGCGCGGCACTATGGCTACACCTTC

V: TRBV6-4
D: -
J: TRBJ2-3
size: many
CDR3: CASSADPGSTDTQYF
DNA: TGTGCCAGCAGCGCAGATCCGGGTAGCACAGATACGCAGTATTTT

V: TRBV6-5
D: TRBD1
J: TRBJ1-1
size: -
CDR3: CATSQTGGNTEAFF
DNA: TGTGCCACCTCCCAGACAGGGGGCAACACTGAAGCTTTCTTT

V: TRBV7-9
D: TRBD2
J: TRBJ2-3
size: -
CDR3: CASSFGLAGTDTQYF
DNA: TGTGCCAGCAGCTTCGGACTAGCGGGCACAGATACGCAGTATTTT

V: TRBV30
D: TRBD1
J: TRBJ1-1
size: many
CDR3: CAGQGFTEAFF
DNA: TGTGCCGGACAGGGGTTCACTGAAGCTTTCTTT

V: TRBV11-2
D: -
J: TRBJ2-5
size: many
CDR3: CASSQEKETQYF
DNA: TGTGCCAGCAGCCAGGAAAAAGAGACCCAGTACTTC

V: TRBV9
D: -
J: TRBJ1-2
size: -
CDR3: CASRTGTNYGYTF
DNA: TGTGCCAGCCGCACGGGAACAAACTATGGCTACACCTTC

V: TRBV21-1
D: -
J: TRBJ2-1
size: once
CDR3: CASSNGTGVVGFYNEQFF
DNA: TGTGCCAGCAGCAATGGGACAGGGGTTGTTGGGTTCTACAATGAGCAGTTCTTC

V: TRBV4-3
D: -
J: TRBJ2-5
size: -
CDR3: CASSRGRNQETQYF
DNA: TGCGCCAGCAGCCGGGGCCGAAACCAAGAGACCCAGTACTTC

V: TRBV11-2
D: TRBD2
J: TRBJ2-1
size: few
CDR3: CASSRGLAGGLEQFF
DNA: TGTGCCAGCAGCCGTGGACTAGCGGGAGGGCTCGAGCAGTTCTTC

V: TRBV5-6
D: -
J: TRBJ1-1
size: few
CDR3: CASSLKRGTEAFF
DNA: TGTGCCAGCAGCTTGAAGAGGGGAACTGAAGCTTTCTTT

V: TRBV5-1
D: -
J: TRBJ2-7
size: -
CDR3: CASSLGPGREQYF
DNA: TGCGCCAGCAGCTTGGGGCCCGGAAGGGAGCAGTACTTC

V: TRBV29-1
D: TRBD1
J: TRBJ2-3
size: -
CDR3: CSVEARQGGTDTQYF
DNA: TGCAGCGTTGAAGCCCGACAGGGAGGCACAGATACGCAGTATTTT

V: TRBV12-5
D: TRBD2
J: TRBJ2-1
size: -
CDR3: CASGLGGSVFGGQFF
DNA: TGTGCTAGTGGTTTGGGCGGGAGTGTGTTCGGTGGGCAGTTCTTC